This TCR beta chain was found in a study of blood T cell repertoires in COVID-19. Overall study: Sample material is recorded as cDNA or gDNA derived from T cells, B-cell-depleted T cells, or PBMCs.

The table came from immunoSEQ multiplex PCR; TCRdb's copy has only in-frame clones and leaves some out. The repertoire holds just under 65,000 clones, under 80% seen once, with approximately 5.3% in the top ten. This receptor was obtained from a human donor in a cohort sampled during active COVID-19. The sequenced sample was peripheral blood.

In nucleotides, the CDR3 is TGTGCCAGCAGAGGGACACGGAACACTGAAGCTTTCTTT. It codes for CASRGTRNTEAFF. The genes are TRBV7-2 and TRBJ1-1; possible D gene TRBD1, 6 bases. In germline, CDR1 is SGHTA, CDR2 FQGNSA. Trimming stripped 6 bases from V and 1 base from J, with 9 bases between. The CDR3 has 13 amino acids.